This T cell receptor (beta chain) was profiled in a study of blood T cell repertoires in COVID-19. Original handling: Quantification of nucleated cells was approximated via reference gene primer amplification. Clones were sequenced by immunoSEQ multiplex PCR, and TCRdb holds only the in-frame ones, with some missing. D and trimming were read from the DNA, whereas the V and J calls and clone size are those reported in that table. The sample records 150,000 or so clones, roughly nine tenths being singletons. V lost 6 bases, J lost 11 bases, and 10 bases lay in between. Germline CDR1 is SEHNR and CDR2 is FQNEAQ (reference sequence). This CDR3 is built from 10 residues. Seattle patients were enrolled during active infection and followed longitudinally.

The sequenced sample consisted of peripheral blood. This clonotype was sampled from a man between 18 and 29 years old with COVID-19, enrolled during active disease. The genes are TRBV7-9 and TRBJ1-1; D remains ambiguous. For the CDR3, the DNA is TGTGCCAGCAGAATCGAGGCGGCTTTCTTT. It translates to CASRIEAAFF.